One and the same sample provided the 32 T cell receptor beta chains below, sequenced in a study of T cells expressing NK-cell markers. TCRdb reprocessed the 5' RACE reads; each CDR3 protein has one entry and no DNA is given. The record lists about 460,000 distinct CDR3 sequences, of which the ten most abundant hold approximately 1.5%. The sequencing input was blood T cells: a sorted CD56 or NKG2C T cell subset, CD4+ or CD8+ T cells, or bulk PBMC T cells (not recorded which). These receptor sequences come from a woman between 45 and 60 years old in good health.

V usage is TRBV6-5 and J usage is TRBJ1-2; TCRdb indicates TRBD1, and absent DNA this call remains unverified. The CDR3 covers 16 residues. Germline CDR1 reads MNHEY; CDR2 reads SVGAGI. CDR3 region: CASSYLTQGLGGGYTF.

This rearrangement joins TRBV6-2 or TRBV6-3 to TRBJ2-1. The CDR3 spans 16 residues. Looked up from germline, CDR1 is MNHEY and CDR2 is SVGEGT. CDR3 protein: CASTKDRVSSYNEQFF.

This chain uses TRBV4-1 with TRBJ2-1; the TRBD2 assignment by TCRdb is unverifiable without DNA. The CDR3 extends over 17 amino acids. Germline CDR1 MGHRA, CDR2 YSYEKL. CDR3 protein: CASSQDSPSGSRNEQFF.

The chain combines TRBV12-3 or TRBV12-4 with TRBJ2-1; TCRdb names TRBD2, which stays unverified in the absence of DNA. CDR3 length: 14 amino acids. CDR3 sequence reads: CASRTSVSYNEQFF.

The chain has TRBV20-1 and TRBJ2-5; the TRBD2 assignment by TCRdb is unverifiable without DNA. Looked up from germline, CDR1 is DFQATT and CDR2 is SNEGSKA (reference sequence). This CDR3 has 15 amino acids. The CDR3: CSARGPGGSSETQYF.

The J gene is TRBJ2-7, the V gene TRBV28; the TCRdb call, TRBD2, lacks DNA for checking. Germline CDR1 reads MDHEN; CDR2 reads SYDVKM. The CDR3 is 14 residues long. CDR3 protein: CASSRRLAVYEQYF.

The rearrangement links TRBV5-5 to TRBJ2-1; TCRdb names TRBD2, which stays unverified in the absence of DNA. In germline, CDR1 is SGHKS, CDR2 YYEKEE (reference sequence). The CDR3 is 13 amino acids. CDR3 region: CASSRLDKGEQFF.

The rearrangement joins TRBV4-1 to TRBJ1-5; the D gene TCRdb calls, TRBD1, cannot be checked with no DNA. CDR1 is MGHRA, CDR2 YSYEKL, per germline. CDR3 length: 15 amino acids. CDR3 sequence reads: CASSQIRGSNQPQHF.

The chain combines TRBV21-1 with TRBJ2-4. TRBV21-1 is given as a pseudogene. The CDR3 is 16 residues long. The CDR3 reads CASSKVPGWAKNIQYF.

The chain is built from TRBV24-1 and TRBJ2-5; the TCRdb D gene call, TRBD1, has no DNA to confirm it. Germline V gene sequence: CDR1 KGHDR, CDR2 SFDVKD. The CDR3 has 13 amino acids. CDR3 sequence: CATRGGQTETQYF.

The chain carries TRBV4-1 and TRBJ2-4; the TCRdb call, TRBD2, lacks DNA for checking. Germline CDR1 is MGHRA and CDR2 is YSYEKL. The CDR3 spans 23 residues. CDR3 sequence reads: CASSHATGVTLAGGLLAKNIQYF.

This sequence joins TRBV3-1 and TRBJ1-2. Per the germline V gene, CDR1 is LGHDT and CDR2 is YNNKEL (reference sequence). The CDR3 contains 17 residues. Here the CDR3 reads CASSQEYGARGRYGYTF.

V usage is TRBV15 and J usage is TRBJ2-1; TCRdb calls TRBD2, which cannot be checked without DNA. This CDR3 has 17 residues. From germline, CDR1 is LNHNV and CDR2 YYDKDF (reference sequence). The CDR3 here is CATSSERLAGSYNEQFF.

The V gene is TRBV12-3 or TRBV12-4, the J gene TRBJ2-5; the D gene TCRdb calls, TRBD2, cannot be checked with no DNA. The CDR3 length is 15 residues. CDR3 region: CATTNLGDLRETQYF.

The chain combines TRBV12-3 or TRBV12-4 with TRBJ2-7; TCRdb's D call, TRBD1, is unchecked because there is no DNA. The CDR3 sequence is 15 residues long. The CDR3 sequence is CASSPLAGLTYEQYF.

V usage is TRBV12-3 or TRBV12-4 and J usage is TRBJ2-1; the TCRdb D gene call, TRBD1, has no DNA to confirm it. This CDR3 has 14 residues. This CDR3 is CASSFDREFNEQFF.

The rearrangement links TRBV9 to TRBJ1-4. This CDR3 has 14 amino acids. Germline-derived CDR1 and CDR2 are SGDLS and YYNGEE. CDR3 sequence reads: CASSVGPMNEKLFF.

The chain has TRBV5-1 and TRBJ2-2; the D call of TRBD1 rests on TCRdb alone, since no DNA is present to check it. This CDR3 comprises 12 residues. Germline CDR1 SGHRS, CDR2 YFSETQ. Here the CDR3 reads CACRDDTGELFF.

V is TRBV15 and J is TRBJ2-6; TCRdb names TRBD2, which stays unverified in the absence of DNA. Germline V gives CDR1 LNHNV, CDR2 YYDKDF (reference sequence). CDR3 length: 12 amino acids. The chain's CDR3 is CAATTGANVLTF.

V and J are TRBV28 and TRBJ1-2. Germline-derived CDR1 and CDR2 are MDHEN and SYDVKM. This CDR3 is 13 amino acids long. The chain's CDR3 is CASSSDANYGYTF.

The chain has TRBV4-1 and TRBJ1-4. The germline CDR1 and CDR2 sequences are MGHRA and YSYEKL. The CDR3 length is 15 residues. The CDR3 loop is CASSQVGITNEKLFF.

The V and J genes are TRBV5-6 and TRBJ2-3; checking the TCRdb D call of TRBD1 is not possible without DNA. Per germline, CDR1 SGHDT and CDR2 YYEEEE. The CDR3 runs 16 residues. The CDR3 protein is CASSRRGATGADTQYF.

The V call is TRBV12-5, the J call TRBJ2-1; without DNA, the TCRdb call of TRBD2 cannot be checked. Germline V gives CDR1 LGHNT, CDR2 FRNRAP. The CDR3 runs to 18 residues. CDR3 sequence: CASARSKVTSGTDNEQFF. Complete variable domain (other parts from reference TRBV12-5 and TRBJ2-1): DARVTQTPRHKVTEMGQEVTMRCQPILGHNTVFWYRQTMMQGLELLAYFRNRAPLDDSGMPKDRFSAEMPDATLATLKIQPSEPRDSAVYFCASARSKVTSGTDNEQFFGPGTRLTVL.

The genes are TRBV4-1 and TRBJ2-1; as DNA is missing, the TRBD2 call by TCRdb cannot be tested. This CDR3 comprises 15 residues. Per the germline V gene, CDR1 is MGHRA and CDR2 is YSYEKL. The CDR3 sequence: CASSQASGDYNEQFF.

The chain carries TRBV27 and TRBJ2-4; TCRdb's D call, TRBD2, is unchecked because there is no DNA. Germline V CDR1 and CDR2: MNHEY, SMNVEV (reference sequence). The CDR3 consists of 17 residues. CDR3 residues: CASSLGGRAGFQNIQYF.

The chain combines TRBV10-1 with TRBJ2-1; TCRdb lists TRBD1, though no DNA is available to test this call. This CDR3 region has 16 residues. Germline assignment: CDR1 WNHNN and CDR2 SYGVQD (reference sequence). The CDR3 reads CASSELGGNSYNEQFF.

The chain combines TRBV7-6 with TRBJ2-3; TCRdb calls TRBD2, which cannot be checked without DNA. From germline, CDR1 is SGHVS and CDR2 FNYEAQ. The CDR3 runs to 15 residues. The CDR3 loop reads CASSTEVASGGTQYF.

The chain's CDR3 is CACAKDSSEAFF. The chain employs TRBV30 and TRBJ1-1; the TCRdb D gene call, TRBD1, has no DNA to confirm it. This CDR3 is built from 12 residues. Per germline, CDR1 GTSNPN and CDR2 SVGIG (reference sequence). The complete variable domain, with remaining parts taken from reference TRBV30 and TRBJ1-1, reads SQTIHQWPATLVQPVGSPLSLECTVEGTSNPNLYWYRQAAGRGLQLLFYSVGIGQISSEVPQNLSASRPQDRQFILSSKKLLLSDSGFYLCACAKDSSEAFFGQGTRLTVV.

The chain couples TRBV12-3 or TRBV12-4 to TRBJ1-2; checking the TCRdb D call of TRBD1 is not possible without DNA. This CDR3 region has 15 residues. CDR3 amino acids: CASKAGQGPWGGYTF.

The chain carries TRBV12-3 or TRBV12-4 and TRBJ2-1. The CDR3 runs to 12 residues. CDR3 residues: CASRLQVGEQFF.

The CDR3 reads CATSDPGTRLNEQFF. The V call is TRBV24-1, the J call TRBJ2-1; TCRdb proposes TRBD2, but this gene call is untestable without DNA. The germline gives CDR1 KGHDR, CDR2 SFDVKD. This CDR3 spans 15 amino acids.

V gene TRBV11-2 combines with J gene TRBJ2-3. This CDR3 spans 14 amino acids. Germline CDR1 and CDR2: SGHAT and FQNNGV. The CDR3 sequence is CASSPSTLTDTQYF.